Listed below are T cell receptor beta chains from one sample, sequenced in a study of early T cells in non-severe SARS-CoV-2 infection. TCRdb used MiXCR to reprocess the 5' RACE reads, holding one entry per CDR3 protein. The sample shows about 50,000 distinct CDR3 sequences, under 7% of them seen only once. Sequenced here: whole blood, sampled at baseline. These receptors were obtained from an adult who was a healthcare worker with PCR-confirmed SARS-CoV-2 infection or an uninfected control (not recorded which). Each CDR3 is given with its conserved first and last residue. A D gene is named only where the DNA matches it firmly. The size entry is marked missing in some rows and otherwise reads once, few, many or a size class.

j_call | clone_size | v_call | d_call | cdr3_nt | cdr3_aa
TRBJ2-1 | few | TRBV4-3 | TRBD1 | TGCGCCAGCAGCCAAGATTTAGGGGGCCGACACAATGAGCAGTTCTTC | CASSQDLGGRHNEQFF
TRBJ2-2 | NA | TRBV7-2 | NA | TGTGCCAGCAGCTTAGCCTCAGGGGCGAACACCGGGGAGCTGTTTTTT | CASSLASGANTGELFF
TRBJ1-2 | many | TRBV19 | NA | TGTGCCAGTAGTATTCTCGGGAGGGATCGGCACCATGGCTACACCTTC | CASSILGRDRHHGYTF
TRBJ2-5 | many | TRBV20-1 | TRBD1 | TGCAGTGCCAAGACAGGGGGGCGAGAGACCCAGTACTTC | CSAKTGGRETQYF
TRBJ2-7 | many | TRBV28 | TRBD1 | TGTGCCAGCAGTTTGGGGACAGCGTCCTTCGAGCAGTACTTC | CASSLGTASFEQYF
TRBJ2-1 | NA | TRBV4-1 | NA | TGCGCCAGCAGCCAAGGCGTCACAGGGAGGCACAATGAGCAGTTCTTC | CASSQGVTGRHNEQFF
TRBJ2-2 | many | TRBV7-6 | NA | TGTGCCAGCAGCTTAGAAGGAGGGGTCTCGAACACCGGGGAGCTGTTTTTT | CASSLEGGVSNTGELFF
TRBJ2-3 | many | TRBV28 | TRBD2 | TGTGCCAGCAGTTTGAGACTAGCGGGACGCACAGATACGCAGTATTTT | CASSLRLAGRTDTQYF
TRBJ1-2 | many | TRBV3-2 | NA | TGTGCCAGCAGCCAACGTCCTATGAGCAGGGACTATGGCTACACCTTC | CASSQRPMSRDYGYTF
TRBJ2-6 | many | TRBV5-1 | NA | TGCGCCAGCAGCTTGGGTCGGGCTGGGGCCAACGTCCTGACTTTC | CASSLGRAGANVLTF
TRBJ2-7 | few | TRBV2 | NA | TGTGCCAGCGATAAGACGGTGGGCTACGAGCAGTACTTC | CASDKTVGYEQYF
TRBJ2-7 | many | TRBV5-1 | NA | TGCGCCAGCAGCATCGGTGTGGGGGCCTACGAGCAGTACTTC | CASSIGVGAYEQYF
TRBJ2-7 | many | TRBV6-5 | NA | TGTGCCAGCAGGAGAGGGATCGGTCGATACGAGCAGTACTTC | CASRRGIGRYEQYF
TRBJ2-2 | NA | TRBV19 | TRBD2 | TGTGCCAGTAGTATAGCTAGCGGGGGTACCGGGGAGCTGTTTTTT | CASSIASGGTGELFF
TRBJ2-5 | many | TRBV20-1 | TRBD2 | TGCAGTGCTAGAGGTCCGGGACTAGCGAGAGAGACCCAGTACTTC | CSARGPGLARETQYF
TRBJ2-7 | many | TRBV11-2 | NA | TGTGCCAGCAGCTTCACTGGGTACTACGAGCAGTACTTC | CASSFTGYYEQYF
TRBJ1-2 | many | TRBV12-3/TRBV12-4 | NA | TGTGCCAGCAGTTTAGAGCCAGGCTATGGCTACACCTTC | CASSLEPGYGYTF
TRBJ2-7 | many | TRBV10-3 | TRBD1 | TGTGCCATCAGGACAGGGGGCTCTTCCTACGAGCAGTACTTC | CAIRTGGSSYEQYF
TRBJ1-2 | few | TRBV5-1 | NA | TGCGCCAGCAGCTTGGCGTCCGGGCGGGGCTACACCTTC | CASSLASGRGYTF
TRBJ2-7 | few | TRBV19 | TRBD1 | TGTGCCAGTAGTATCTCTCCCCAGGGGGTCTCCTACGAGCAGTACTTC | CASSISPQGVSYEQYF
TRBJ1-4 | NA | TRBV5-1 | NA | TGCGCCAGCAGCCCCACCGGGGCAACTAATGAAAAACTGTTTTTT | CASSPTGATNEKLFF
TRBJ2-1 | many | TRBV5-6 | NA | TGTGCCAGCAGCTTGCGTCAGGGTGCCTACAATGAGCAGTTCTTC | CASSLRQGAYNEQFF
TRBJ2-1 | few | TRBV30 | NA | TGTGCCTGGAGTGTGGGGATTTACAATGAGCAGTTCTTC | CAWSVGIYNEQFF
TRBJ2-1 | NA | TRBV20-1 | NA | TGCAGTGCTAGAACCCCCCCTACAAATGAGCAGTTCTTC | CSARTPPTNEQFF
TRBJ2-1 | many | TRBV5-1 | NA | TGCGCCAGCCTTAACCGCCCAGGGGAGTACAATGAGCAGTTCTTC | CASLNRPGEYNEQFF
TRBJ1-1 | NA | TRBV6-2/TRBV6-3 | NA | TGTGCCAGCAGGACTCCCCGGAACACTGAAGCTTTCTTT | CASRTPRNTEAFF
TRBJ2-3 | many | TRBV12-2 | NA | TGTGCAAGTCGCTCCCCCTTTCTCGTTTCGCGGGGACGGGAAGATACGCAGTATTTT | CASRSPFLVSRGREDTQYF
TRBJ1-2 | NA | TRBV5-6 | NA | TGTGCCAGCAGCTTTGGCAGGGAGGGACGTGACTATGGCTACACCTTC | CASSFGREGRDYGYTF
TRBJ1-2 | many | TRBV4-3 | TRBD1 | TGCGCCAGCAGCCAGGGGACAGGAATCTTCTATGGCTACACCTTC | CASSQGTGIFYGYTF
TRBJ1-2 | few | TRBV19 | TRBD1 | TGTGCCAGTAGTATTGGACAGGGCTATGGCTACACCTTC | CASSIGQGYGYTF
TRBJ1-1 | many | TRBV13 | NA | TGTGCCAGCAGCTTCGACAGTAACACTGAAGCTTTCTTT | CASSFDSNTEAFF
TRBJ1-1 | many | TRBV5-6 | TRBD1 | TGTGCCAGCAGCTTAGGGGGCACAGCTCGCGCTTTCTTT | CASSLGGTARAFF
TRBJ2-1 | medium-sized | TRBV27 | TRBD1 | TGTGCCAGCAGTTTATCGATGCAGGGGGCCAGCAATGAGCAGTTCTTC | CASSLSMQGASNEQFF
TRBJ2-2 | many | TRBV10-3 | TRBD1 | TGTGCCATCAGTGACCGGGACAGGGAGACCGGGGAGCTGTTTTTT | CAISDRDRETGELFF
TRBJ2-5 | many | TRBV5-1 | NA | TGCGCCAGCAGAATGACACCTTACCAAGAGACCCAGTACTTC | CASRMTPYQETQYF
TRBJ1-6 | few | TRBV4-3 | NA | TGCGCCAGCAGCCAACAGGGGTACACCTATAATTCACCCCTCCACTTT | CASSQQGYTYNSPLHF
TRBJ2-7 | many | TRBV6-5 | TRBD1 | TGTGCCAGCAGTTACTCGCCAGGGACAGGGGGTACTTTGTACTTC | CASSYSPGTGGTLYF
TRBJ2-5 | many | TRBV18 | NA | TGTGCCAGCTCTCCACCACGAAAGATACTTCAAGAGACCCAGTACTTC | CASSPPRKILQETQYF
TRBJ1-2 | many | TRBV7-6 | NA | TGTGCCAGCAGCCCGACAGGAGAGTATGGCTACACCTTC | CASSPTGEYGYTF
TRBJ1-1 | NA | TRBV5-8 | NA | TGTGCCAGCACCAAGACACGCCGGCCTGAAGCTTTCTTT | CASTKTRRPEAFF
TRBJ1-4 | many | TRBV11-3 | NA | TGTGCCAGCAGCTTAGATGCCGGGAGAATCGAAGGGGAAAAACTGTTTTTT | CASSLDAGRIEGEKLFF
TRBJ2-7 | many | TRBV7-8 | TRBD1 | TGTGCCAGCAGCTTGGGACAGAAGAGGGAGCAGTACTTC | CASSLGQKREQYF
TRBJ1-2 | many | TRBV6-1 | NA | TGTGCCAGCAGTGAAGGGGTTACAGGCTACACCTTC | CASSEGVTGYTF
TRBJ1-2 | NA | TRBV6-6 | NA | TGTGCCAGCAGTTACGAGGGATCCCTCTACACCTTC | CASSYEGSLYTF
TRBJ2-5 | NA | TRBV7-2 | NA | TGTGCCAGCAGCCTCCGGGCCTACACCCAAGAGACCCAGTACTTC | CASSLRAYTQETQYF
TRBJ2-1 | many | TRBV7-9 | TRBD1 | TGTGCCAGCAGCTCCGGGACAGCGTCTGGTGAGCAGTTCTTC | CASSSGTASGEQFF
TRBJ2-6 | NA | TRBV9 | NA | TGTGCCAGCAGCGTGCAGGGTGGAGATTCTGGGGCCAACGTCCTGACTTTC | CASSVQGGDSGANVLTF
TRBJ2-4 | many | TRBV3-1 | NA | TGTGCCAGCAGCCATATAAGGGGTGGCAAAAACATTCAGTACTTC | CASSHIRGGKNIQYF
TRBJ2-5 | many | TRBV7-6 | TRBD1 | TGTGCCAGCTGCCCGACAGCCAGGGGGGAGACCCAGTACTTC | CASCPTARGETQYF
TRBJ2-1 | many | TRBV6-5 | NA | TGTGCCAGCAGGCAACATGGACACTCCTACAATGAGCAGTTCTTC | CASRQHGHSYNEQFF
TRBJ2-1 | many | TRBV29-1 | TRBD1 | TGCAGCGTTGAAGGGACAGGGTCACGCAATGAGCAGTTCTTC | CSVEGTGSRNEQFF
TRBJ1-2 | NA | TRBV5-1 | NA | TGCGCCAGCAGCTTGGACAGCTATGGCTACACCTTC | CASSLDSYGYTF
TRBJ1-4 | few | TRBV7-9 | TRBD1 | TGTGCCAGCAGCGCTTCCGGGACAGGGGTTAAAAAACTGTTTTTT | CASSASGTGVKKLFF